This T cell receptor (beta chain) was profiled in a study of T cell responses to AZD1222 COVID-19 vaccine. The repertoire was sequenced with immunoSEQ multiplex PCR; TCRdb's copy has only in-frame clones and lacks some. The sample shows about 130,000 clones, roughly 88% of them seen only once. The CDR3 runs 14 residues. Looked up from germline, CDR1 is GTSNPN and CDR2 is SVGIG (reference sequence). Trimming stripped 3 bases from V and 0 bases from J, with 11 bases between. This receptor was identified in an adult in good health. V usage is TRBV30 and J usage is TRBJ1-2; D gene ambiguous. The input for sequencing was peripheral blood, taken on day 0 of AZD1222 vaccination. The CDR3 loop is CAWRLGLTNYGYTF. The CDR3 coding sequence is TGTGCCTGGAGGTTGGGGTTGACTAACTATGGCTACACCTTC. The full variable domain, its missing parts supplied by reference TRBV30 and TRBJ1-2, is SQTIHQWPATLVQPVGSPLSLECTVEGTSNPNLYWYRQAAGRGLQLLFYSVGIGQISSEVPQNLSASRPQDRQFILSSKKLLLSDSGFYLCAWRLGLTNYGYTFGSGTRLTVV.